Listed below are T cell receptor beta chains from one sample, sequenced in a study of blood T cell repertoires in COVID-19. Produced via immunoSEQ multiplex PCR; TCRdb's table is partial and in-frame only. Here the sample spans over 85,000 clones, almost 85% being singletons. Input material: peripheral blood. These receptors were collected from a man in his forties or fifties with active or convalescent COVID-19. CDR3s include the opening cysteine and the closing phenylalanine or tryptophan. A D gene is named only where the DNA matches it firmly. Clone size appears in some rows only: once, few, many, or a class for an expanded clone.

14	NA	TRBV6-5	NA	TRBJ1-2	CASSWEGQGYGYTF	TGTGCCAGCAGTTGGGAGGGGCAGGGCTATGGCTACACCTTC
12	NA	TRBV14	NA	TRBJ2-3	CASSPRTDTQYF	TGTGCCAGCAGCCCTCGCACAGATACGCAGTATTTT
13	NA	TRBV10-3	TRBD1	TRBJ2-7	CATRQGAPNEQYF	TGTGCCACTAGACAGGGGGCTCCCAACGAGCAGTACTTC
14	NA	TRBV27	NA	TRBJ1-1	CASSPAGRVAEAFF	TGTGCCAGCAGTCCTGCGGGAAGGGTTGCTGAAGCTTTCTTT
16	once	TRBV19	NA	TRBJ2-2	CASSGLEKANTGELFF	TGTGCCAGTAGTGGGCTGGAAAAGGCGAACACCGGGGAGCTGTTTTTT
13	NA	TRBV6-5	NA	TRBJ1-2	CASSSQTNYGYTF	TGTGCCAGCAGTTCTCAGACTAACTATGGCTACACCTTC
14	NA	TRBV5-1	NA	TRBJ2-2	CASVETSNTGELFF	TGCGCCAGCGTGGAGACTTCGAACACCGGGGAGCTGTTTTTT
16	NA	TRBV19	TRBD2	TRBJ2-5	CASSGLAGGMEETQYF	TGTGCCAGTAGTGGGTTAGCGGGGGGTATGGAGGAGACCCAGTACTTC
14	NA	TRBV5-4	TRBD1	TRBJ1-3	CASSWDSSGNTIYF	TGTGCCAGCAGCTGGGACAGCTCTGGAAACACCATATATTTT
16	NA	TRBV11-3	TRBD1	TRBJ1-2	CASSFSGTDKNYGYTF	TGTGCCAGCAGCTTTTCCGGGACAGATAAAAACTATGGCTACACCTTC
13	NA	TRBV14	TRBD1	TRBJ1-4	CASREQGREKLFF	TGTGCCAGCAGAGAACAGGGGCGGGAAAAACTGTTTTTT
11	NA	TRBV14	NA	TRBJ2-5	CASSRSETQYF	TGTGCCAGCAGCCGTAGTGAGACCCAGTACTTC
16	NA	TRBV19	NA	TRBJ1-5	CASSTRRGNSNQPQHF	TGTGCCAGTAGTACCCGCCGGGGGAATAGCAATCAGCCCCAGCATTTT
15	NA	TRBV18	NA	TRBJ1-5	CASSPRVGSNQPQHF	TGTGCCAGCTCCCCGAGGGTAGGTAGCAATCAGCCCCAGCATTTT
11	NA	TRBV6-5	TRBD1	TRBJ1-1	CATTTGGRAFF	TGTGCCACAACGACAGGGGGGAGAGCTTTCTTT
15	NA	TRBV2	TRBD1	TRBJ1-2	CASKDRTGGNYGYTF	TGTGCCAGCAAAGATAGGACAGGGGGCAACTATGGCTACACCTTC
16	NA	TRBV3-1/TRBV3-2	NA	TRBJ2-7	CASSQVDAGPSYEQYF	TGTGCCAGCAGCCAAGTTGACGCGGGGCCCTCCTACGAGCAGTACTTC
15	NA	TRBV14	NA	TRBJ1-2	CASSKEGPSSYGYTF	TGTGCCAGCAGCAAAGAAGGGCCTAGCTCCTATGGCTACACCTTC
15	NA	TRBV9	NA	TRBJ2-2	CASSQEAGDTGELFF	TGTGCCAGCAGTCAGGAGGCAGGGGACACCGGGGAGCTGTTTTTT
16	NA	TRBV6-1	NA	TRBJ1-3	CASSEAGSWGGNTIYF	TGTGCCAGCAGTGAAGCCGGCAGTTGGGGCGGAAACACCATATATTTT
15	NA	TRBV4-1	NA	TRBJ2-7	CASSQDQGPTYEQYF	TGCGCCAGCAGCCAAGATCAGGGGCCAACCTACGAGCAGTACTTC
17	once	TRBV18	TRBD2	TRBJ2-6	CASSSRGETTGANVLTF	TGTGCCAGCTCCTCCCGGGGGGAGACGACTGGGGCCAACGTCCTGACTTTC
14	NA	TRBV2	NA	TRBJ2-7	CASGLEIVAYEQYF	TGTGCCAGCGGACTGGAGATAGTTGCCTACGAGCAGTACTTC
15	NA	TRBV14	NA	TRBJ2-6	CASSQRGSGANVLTF	TGTGCCAGCAGCCAACGAGGATCTGGGGCCAACGTCCTGACTTTC
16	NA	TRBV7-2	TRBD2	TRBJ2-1	CASEVLGGGARDEQFF	TGTGCCAGCGAAGTGCTTGGCGGGGGGGCCAGGGATGAGCAGTTCTTC
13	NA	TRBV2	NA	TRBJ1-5	CASRQDSNQPQHF	TGTGCCAGCAGACAGGATAGCAATCAGCCCCAGCATTTT
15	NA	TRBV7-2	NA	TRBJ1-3	CASSNYVSSGNTIYF	TGTGCCAGCAGCAACTACGTTAGCTCTGGAAACACCATATATTTT
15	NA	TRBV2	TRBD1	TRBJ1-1	CASSERGQTNTEAFF	TGTGCCAGCAGTGAAAGGGGACAGACGAACACTGAAGCTTTCTTT
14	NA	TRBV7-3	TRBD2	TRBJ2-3	CASSPGLVTDTQYF	TGTGCCAGCAGCCCAGGACTAGTCACAGATACGCAGTATTTT
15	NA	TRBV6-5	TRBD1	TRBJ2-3	CASRTGGAGTDTQYF	TGTGCCAGCAGGACAGGGGGCGCGGGCACAGATACGCAGTATTTT
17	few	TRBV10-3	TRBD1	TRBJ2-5	CASRSDDRGGQQETQYF	TGTGCCAGCAGGTCAGACGACAGGGGGGGGCAACAAGAGACCCAGTACTTC
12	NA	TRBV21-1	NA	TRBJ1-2	CASSKGPGSYTF	TGTGCCAGCAGCAAAGGACCGGGAAGCTACACCTTC
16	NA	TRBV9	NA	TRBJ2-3	CASSTRDAASTDTQYF	TGTGCCAGCAGCACGCGGGACGCCGCTAGCACAGATACGCAGTATTTT
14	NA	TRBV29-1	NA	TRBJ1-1	CSASNSVLNTEAFF	TGCAGCGCGTCAAACTCCGTCCTAAACACTGAAGCTTTCTTT
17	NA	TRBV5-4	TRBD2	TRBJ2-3	CASSFPGLAGITDTQYF	TGTGCCAGCAGCTTTCCGGGACTAGCGGGCATCACAGATACGCAGTATTTT
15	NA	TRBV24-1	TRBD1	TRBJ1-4	CATTQRQGSEEKLFF	TGTGCCACCACCCAAAGACAGGGCTCGGAGGAAAAACTGTTTTTT
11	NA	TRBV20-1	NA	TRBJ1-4	CSAKAGEKLFF	TGCAGTGCTAAAGCCGGGGAAAAACTGTTTTTT
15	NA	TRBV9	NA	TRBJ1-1	CASSVDTDHNTEAFF	TGTGCCAGCAGCGTAGATACAGACCATAACACTGAAGCTTTCTTT
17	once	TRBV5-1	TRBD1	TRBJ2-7	CASNILPGQGIAYEQYF	TGCGCCAGCAACATACTCCCTGGACAGGGCATAGCCTACGAGCAGTACTTC
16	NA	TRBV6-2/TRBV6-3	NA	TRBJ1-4	CASSPQGLGVNEKLFF	TGTGCCAGCAGCCCCCAGGGCCTAGGGGTGAATGAAAAACTGTTTTTT
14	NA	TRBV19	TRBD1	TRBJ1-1	CASSNRQGGTEAFF	TGTGCCAGTAGTAATCGACAGGGAGGAACTGAAGCTTTCTTT
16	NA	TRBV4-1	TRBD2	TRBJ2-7	CASSQDLSPGGYEQYF	TGCGCCAGCAGCCAAGATTTAAGTCCGGGGGGATACGAGCAGTACTTC
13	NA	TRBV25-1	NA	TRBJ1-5	CASSVGGNQPQHF	TGTGCCAGCAGTGTAGGGGGCAATCAGCCCCAGCATTTT
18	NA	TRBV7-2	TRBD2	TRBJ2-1	CASSLQRGTESSYNEQFF	TGTGCCAGCAGCTTACAGCGGGGGACCGAAAGCTCCTACAATGAGCAGTTCTTC
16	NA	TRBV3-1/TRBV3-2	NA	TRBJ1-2	CASSQRGLGQGYGYTF	TGTGCCAGCAGCCAAAGGGGTTTGGGGCAGGGCTATGGCTACACCTTC
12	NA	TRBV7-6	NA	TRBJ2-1	CASRADGNEQFF	TGTGCCAGCAGAGCAGACGGGAATGAGCAGTTCTTC
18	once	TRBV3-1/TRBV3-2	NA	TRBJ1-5	CASSQDPGGQAENQPQHF	TGTGCCAGCAGCCAAGATCCGGGAGGGCAGGCCGAAAATCAGCCCCAGCATTTT
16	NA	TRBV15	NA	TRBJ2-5	CATSRVLQGSWETQYF	TGTGCCACCAGCAGAGTTTTACAGGGTTCTTGGGAGACCCAGTACTTC
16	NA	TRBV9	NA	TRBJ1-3	CASSVGGGTAGNTIYF	TGTGCCAGCAGCGTAGGTGGGGGGACCGCTGGAAACACCATATATTTT
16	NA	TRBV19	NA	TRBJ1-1	CASIDPRGGSGTEAFF	TGTGCCAGTATCGATCCCAGAGGGGGATCCGGCACTGAAGCTTTCTTT
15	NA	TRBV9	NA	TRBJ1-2	CASSVVDRLNYGYTF	TGTGCCAGCAGCGTAGTCGACAGACTTAACTATGGCTACACCTTC
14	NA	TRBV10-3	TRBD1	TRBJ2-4	CAISINRGGNIQYF	TGTGCCATCAGTATAAACAGGGGTGGGAACATTCAGTACTTC
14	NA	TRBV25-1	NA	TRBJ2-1	CASSVRSSYNEQFF	TGTGCCAGCAGTGTCCGGAGCTCCTACAATGAGCAGTTCTTC
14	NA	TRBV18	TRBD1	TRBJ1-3	CASSRGQVGNTIYF	TGTGCCAGCTCACGGGGACAGGTTGGAAACACCATATATTTT
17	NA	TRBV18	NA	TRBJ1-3	CASSPQAGRTAGNTIYF	TGTGCCAGCTCACCACAGGCAGGGCGCACAGCTGGAAACACCATATATTTT
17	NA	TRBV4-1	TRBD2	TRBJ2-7	CASSRRVEETSLFEQYF	TGCGCCAGCAGCCGCCGTGTTGAGGAGACTAGCCTTTTCGAGCAGTACTTC
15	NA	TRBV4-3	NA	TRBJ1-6	CASSQGQAGGSPLHF	TGCGCCAGCAGCCAAGGACAGGCGGGAGGTTCACCCCTCCACTTT